Detailed here is one T cell receptor (beta chain). This clonotype was observed a handful of times. The antigen this receptor binds is unknown. Base qualities are not provided; no much larger clone lies one nucleotide away. Sequenced using an Illumina HiSeq 2500. Quantitative 5'-RACE with molecular barcodes was the method used to prepare the TCR beta libraries. In the authors' own workflow: A new computational method based on a probabilistic model of VDJ rearrangement was used to identify disease-linked TCR variants. The public reads were quality trimmed at Q25 with fastp and then assembled into clones with MiXCR by TCRdb, keeping productive beta chains. CDR3 protein duplicates are merged, each entry listing the most common genes and DNA. V and J calls and clone size were set by TCRdb, not the authors. The sample records about 240,000 distinct CDR3 sequences, approximately 11% of which are singletons. The ten biggest clones cover under 8% of the sample.

The junction carries 24 bases between V and J, which are trimmed by 6 bases and 9 bases respectively. Spanning cysteine to phenylalanine, the CDR3 consists of 16 amino acids. CDR3 DNA is the only sequence kept; it has 48 bases, read in frame from the first base. Based on the germline V gene, the CDR1 and CDR2 sequences are MNHNS and SASEGT. The sample originates from a study of CD8 T cells in ankylosing spondylitis (dated by TCRdb to about 2017). Study-wide context: The study profiled T cell receptor beta repertoires in healthy donors and ankylosing spondylitis patients to find disease-linked TCR variants. In total, the full study cohort was made up of roughly 110 healthy donors and approximately 24 ankylosing spondylitis patients. Peripheral blood samples were taken, and synovial fluid was additionally collected from ankylosing spondylitis patients.

Results the study describes overall, beyond this receptor: Significant enrichment of the disease-linked clones was reported in matched synovial fluid samples from ankylosing spondylitis patients. Some TCR beta motif variants had previously been reported in synovial fluid and blood of reactive arthritis patients, which suggested common disease-initiation mechanisms. A TCR beta motif made up of seven or eight highly homologous amino acid variants appeared to be characteristic of blood from ankylosing spondylitis patients. In peripheral blood, the disease-linked clones were found at relatively low frequencies and had a CD8+ phenotype.

The TCR comes from a male donor with ankylosing spondylitis or in good health (not recorded which). The sequencing input was blood, either unsorted or a sorted T cell fraction (not recorded which). This chain joins TRBV6-1 to TRBJ2-4, with no D gene named confidently. CDR3 sequence: CASRPGRNPSVAIQYF. The DNA reads as follows: TGTGCCAGCAGGCCAGGACGGAACCCCTCAGTGGCCATTCAGTACTTC.